The 25 T cell receptor beta chains presented below share a single source sample, sequenced in a study of CD8 T cells in ankylosing spondylitis (dated by TCRdb to between 2016 and 2019). Libraries were built with 5' RACE. Sequencer: Illumina HiSeq 2500. The public reads were reprocessed in TCRdb via fastp at Q25 and MiXCR, keeping in-frame beta chains. Rows with a matching CDR3 protein are joined into one entry that keeps the most common DNA and genes. The sample includes around 280,000 distinct CDR3 sequences, with about 19% observed a single time. Roughly 8% of the sample belongs to the ten largest clones. Sequencing used blood, either unsorted or a sorted T cell fraction (not recorded which). The receptors stem from a male donor with ankylosing spondylitis or in good health (not recorded which).

DNA of the CDR3: TGTGCCAGCAGGGGCTCGAGCTCCTATAATTCACCCCTCCACTTT. This translates into CASRGSSSYNSPLHF. This chain connects TRBV12-3 or TRBV12-4 to TRBJ1-6; D is unresolved. Trimming stripped 6 bases from V and 0 bases from J, with 9 bases between. The CDR3 runs to 15 residues.

The chain is built from TRBV29-1 and TRBJ2-1; the D gene is possibly TRBD2 (6 bases). CDR1 is SQVTM, CDR2 ANQGSEA, per germline. The CDR3 contains 12 residues. V lost 7 bases and J lost 6, with 13 bases in between. CDR3 DNA: TGCAGCGGGTTTTTGGGGGGCAATGAGCAGTTCTTC. Its protein product is CSGFLGGNEQFF.

The genes are TRBV14 and TRBJ1-2, with D hard to call. Trimming left V 1 base short and J 7 bases short, with 10 bases between. Per the germline V gene, CDR1 is SGHDN and CDR2 is FVKESK. The CDR3 runs 13 residues. The chain's CDR3 is CASSQVSRAGYTF. DNA for the CDR3: TGTGCCAGCAGCCAAGTCTCGAGGGCTGGCTACACCTTC. Together with reference TRBV14 and TRBJ1-2, the CDR3 gives the full variable domain: EAGVTQFPSHSVIEKGQTVTLRCDPISGHDNLYWYRRVMGKEIKFLLHFVKESKQDESGMPNNRFLAERTGGTYSTLKVQPAELEDSGVYFCASSQVSRAGYTFGSGTRLTVV.

This clonotype was detected ten times or more. The V gene is TRBV20-1, the J gene TRBJ2-1; D call uncertain. Trimming pared 5 bases from V and 7 bases from J, leaving 12 bases between. The germline CDR1 and CDR2 sequences are DFQATT and SNEGSKA (reference sequence). The CDR3 length is 12 residues. CDR3 residues: CSAGLRWNEQFF. CDR3 coding DNA: TGCAGTGCTGGCCTCCGGTGGAATGAGCAGTTCTTC.

The chain links TRBV5-6 to TRBJ1-2; TRBD1 matches 8 bases. With V trimmed by 2 bases and J by 3 bases, 3 bases remained unmatched. This CDR3 region has 14 residues. Per germline, CDR1 SGHDT and CDR2 YYEEEE. The CDR3 DNA follows: TGTGCCAGCAGCTTCTCACAGGGGGACTATGGCTACACCTTC. Protein sequence: CASSFSQGDYGYTF.

This clonotype was recorded at least ten times. This chain links TRBV29-1 with TRBJ2-5; 7 positions agree with TRBD1. The CDR3 spans 12 residues. With V trimmed by 6 bases and J by 5 bases, 6 bases remained unmatched. In germline, CDR1 is SQVTM, CDR2 ANQGSEA. CDR3 nucleotides: TGCAGCGTAGCAGCGACAGGGGAGACCCAGTACTTC. Residues: CSVAATGETQYF.

This clonotype was counted only a few times. The chain uses TRBV20-1 and TRBJ2-3, with D perhaps given as TRBD1 or TRBD2 (5 bases each). The V end was cut by 1 base, the J end by 1 base, with 12 bases between. Germline V lookup: CDR1 DFQATT, CDR2 SNEGSKA (reference sequence). This CDR3 region has 15 residues. CDR3 amino acids: CSARGGTSRTDTQYF. The CDR3 DNA reads TGCAGTGCTAGAGGTGGGACCAGCCGCACAGATACGCAGTATTTT.

This clonotype was counted a few times. The rearrangement joins TRBV11-2 to TRBJ2-3; the match to TRBD2 covers 11 bases. The trim removed 1 base at V and 4 bases at J, leaving 4 bases unmatched. The CDR3 spans 16 residues. Germline values: CDR1 SGHAT, CDR2 FQNNGV. The CDR3 region is CASSLGTSGRADTQYF. CDR3 DNA sequence: TGTGCCAGCAGCTTAGGTACTAGCGGGAGAGCAGATACGCAGTATTTT.

The chain recombines TRBV5-1 with TRBJ2-2; 15 bases agree with TRBD2. CDR3 length: 16 residues. Looked up from germline, CDR1 is SGHRS and CDR2 is YFSETQ. The V and J ends lost 4 bases and 6 bases, in that order; junction bases with no gene match: 4. The chain's CDR3 is CASSKRTSGGAGELFF. Here the CDR3 DNA reads TGCGCCAGCAGCAAACGGACTAGCGGGGGGGCCGGGGAGCTGTTTTTT.

This clonotype was seen more than once but under ten times. The rearrangement links TRBV20-1 to TRBJ2-5; possible D gene TRBD1, 6 bases. Germline V gene data show CDR1 as DFQATT and CDR2 as SNEGSKA (reference sequence). Trimming left V 3 bases short and J 5 bases short, with 22 bases between. The CDR3 totals 16 residues. CDR3 in amino acids: CSASLGGVGAAETQYF. As DNA, the CDR3 is TGCAGTGCTAGCCTAGGTGGGGTGGGGGCCGCGGAGACCCAGTACTTC.

A few counts support this clonotype. The V gene is TRBV7-6, the J gene TRBJ2-3, with 8 bases that match TRBD2. The ends lost 2 bases at V and 3 bases at J; junction bases unmatched: 7. The germline CDR1 and CDR2 sequences are SGHVS and FNYEAQ. The CDR3 has 16 residues. CDR3 in amino acids: CASSLLAGGPTDTQYF. CDR3 DNA: TGTGCCAGCAGCTTATTGGCGGGGGGCCCTACAGATACGCAGTATTTT.

This clonotype was detected many times. This rearrangement joins TRBV6-1 to TRBJ1-5, with unresolved D. Germline V CDR1 and CDR2: MNHNS, SASEGT. Trimming stripped 5 bases from V and 7 bases from J, with 12 bases between. This CDR3 has 13 amino acids. This CDR3 reads CASSPLPGQPQHF. CDR3 nucleotides: TGTGCCAGCAGTCCCCTCCCCGGGCAGCCCCAGCATTTT.

This clonotype was recorded a few times. The rearrangement uses TRBV10-3 and TRBJ2-7, with TRBD2 matching over 9 bases. The CDR3 totals 15 residues. V gave up 0 bases and J gave up 2 bases; unmatched junction bases: 2. Germline V gives CDR1 ENHRY, CDR2 SYGVKD. The CDR3 region is CAISESLAGTYEQYV. For the CDR3, the DNA is TGTGCCATCAGTGAGTCCCTAGCGGGGACCTACGAGCAGTACGTC.

CDR3 loop: CASSLNGIGSGANVLTF. DNA for the CDR3: TGTGCCAGCAGTTTAAATGGGATAGGCTCTGGGGCCAACGTCCTGACTTTC. The chain employs TRBV12-3 or TRBV12-4 and TRBJ2-6; no reliable D call. The CDR3 covers 17 residues. V gave up 2 bases and J gave up 0 bases, with 11 bases separating them.

This chain joins TRBV7-3 and TRBJ1-6, with D maybe TRBD1 (6 bases). V lost 5 bases and J 4 bases, leaving 9 bases between the germline ends. CDR3 length: 14 residues. Germline assignment: CDR1 SGHTA and CDR2 FQGTGA. In DNA form, the CDR3 reads TGTGCCAGCAGCCGAAGGGGGTATAATTCACCCCTCCACTTT. It encodes CASSRRGYNSPLHF.

CDR3 loop: CASSFPPPGQSNTGELFF. The CDR3 nucleotides are TGTGCCAGCAGTTTCCCCCCACCGGGACAGTCGAACACCGGGGAGCTGTTTTTT. The J gene is TRBJ2-2, the V gene TRBV6-5, with 7 bases fitting TRBD1. Germline V gene data show CDR1 as MNHEY and CDR2 as SVGAGI. CDR3 length: 18 amino acids. The ends lost 4 bases at V and 0 bases at J; junction bases unmatched: 11.

This clonotype was counted between two and nine times. V and J are TRBV3-1 and TRBJ2-1; 7 bases line up with TRBD2. The V segment lost 1 base and the J segment 8 bases; nucleotides outside the gene matches: 8. The CDR3 is 15 residues long. CDR1 is LGHDT, CDR2 YNNKEL, per germline (reference sequence). CDR3 nucleotides: TGTGCCAGCAGCCAAGTCCCGGGAGGTGAGGATGAGCAGTTCTTC. Protein: CASSQVPGGEDEQFF.

The chain couples TRBV4-2 to TRBJ1-6; 7 positions agree with TRBD1. The CDR3 contains 17 residues. Germline trimming cut 0 bases from V and 7 bases from J; bases unmatched to any gene: 9. From germline, CDR1 is LGHNA and CDR2 YNFKEQ. Here the CDR3 DNA reads TGTGCCAGCAGCCAAGAGGCGAGACAGGGCAGAAATTCACCCCTCCACTTT. It codes for CASSQEARQGRNSPLHF.

This clonotype was recorded many times. The V call is TRBV6-1, the J call TRBJ2-7, with D perhaps TRBD1 or TRBD2 (5 bases each). Germline CDR1 reads MNHNS; CDR2 reads SASEGT. The germline V and J ends were trimmed by 8 bases and 6 bases, with 8 bases remaining between them. The CDR3 length is 10 residues. The CDR3 nucleotides are TGTGCCAGCGGGGGTCTCGAGCAGTACGTC. This codes for CASGGLEQYV.

This sequence joins TRBV7-9 and TRBJ2-3; 7 bases are a match to TRBD1. J was trimmed by 2 bases and V by 1 base; bases with no gene match: 6. The germline gives CDR1 SEHNR, CDR2 FQNEAQ (reference sequence). The CDR3 extends over 16 amino acids. In nucleotides, the CDR3 is TGTGCCAGCAGCTTAGATCCGGACAGGCCCACAGATACGCAGTATTTT. This codes for CASSLDPDRPTDTQYF.

Many counts were recorded for this clonotype. This sequence joins TRBV5-5 and TRBJ1-6, with a weak D call TRBD1 (5 bases). Germline CDR1 and CDR2: SGHKS and YYEKEE (reference sequence). The CDR3 consists of 13 residues. V was shortened by 6 bases and J by 8 bases, with 12 bases between the two germline ends. The CDR3 region has the DNA TGTGCCAGCAACTCGCTGGGGGATTCACCCCTCCACTTT. This gives the protein CASNSLGDSPLHF.

This chain connects TRBV15 to TRBJ1-6; D may be TRBD1 (5 bases). This CDR3 is 14 amino acids long. Germline lookup yields CDR1 LNHNV and CDR2 YYDKDF (reference sequence). Deletions cut 4 bases from V and 3 bases from J, with 7 bases between. The CDR3 DNA reads as TGTGCCACCAGCATCGACAGCTATAATTCACCCCTCCACTTT. Its protein product is CATSIDSYNSPLHF.

This clonotype showed up many times. The chain recombines TRBV29-1 with TRBJ1-2; no clear D gene. The CDR3 is 11 amino acids. The germline gives CDR1 SQVTM, CDR2 ANQGSEA. With 4 bases removed from V and 3 bases from J, the gap between germline ends came to 6 bases. Here the CDR3 reads CSVGGDYGYTF. DNA of the CDR3: TGCAGCGTTGGTGGAGACTATGGCTACACCTTC.

The rearrangement links TRBV27 to TRBJ1-5, with D hard to call. CDR3 length: 12 residues. Deletions cut 6 bases from V and 7 bases from J, with 10 bases between. Germline CDR1 MNHEY, CDR2 SMNVEV (reference sequence). The CDR3 coding sequence is TGTGCCAGCAGGTCTGGAGGGCAGCCCCAGCATTTT. This translates into CASRSGGQPQHF.

There are a few counts of this clonotype. The genes are TRBV14 and TRBJ2-2; 12 bases match TRBD2. The CDR3 has 15 residues. J lost 6 bases, V lost 9 bases, and 8 bases had no gene match. Germline V gene lookup returns CDR1 SGHDN and CDR2 FVKESK. The CDR3 DNA is TGTGCCAGAACCCTAGCGGGAGGGCCGTCCGGGGAGCTGTTTTTT. Its protein is CARTLAGGPSGELFF.